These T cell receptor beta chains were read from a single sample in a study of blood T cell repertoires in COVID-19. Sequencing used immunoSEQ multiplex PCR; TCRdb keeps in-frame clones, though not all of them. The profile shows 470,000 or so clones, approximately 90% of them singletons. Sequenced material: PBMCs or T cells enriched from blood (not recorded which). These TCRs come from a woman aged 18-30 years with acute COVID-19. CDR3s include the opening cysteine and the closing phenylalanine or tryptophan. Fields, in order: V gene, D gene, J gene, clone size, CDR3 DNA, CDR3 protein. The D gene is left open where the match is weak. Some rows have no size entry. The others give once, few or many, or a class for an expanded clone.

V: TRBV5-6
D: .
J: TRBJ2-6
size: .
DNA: TGTGCCAGCAGCTTGGGACAGGGACTCCTCTCTGGGGCCAACGTCCTGACTTTC
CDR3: CASSLGQGLLSGANVLTF

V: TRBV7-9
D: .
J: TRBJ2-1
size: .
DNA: TGTGCCAGCAGCTCTTTGAACGCCTTGGGACTTTTCGGCCATGAGCAGTTCTTC
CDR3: CASSSLNALGLFGHEQFF

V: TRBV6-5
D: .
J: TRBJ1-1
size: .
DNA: TGTGCCAGCAGACCCGACAGAACTGAAGCTTTCTTT
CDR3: CASRPDRTEAFF

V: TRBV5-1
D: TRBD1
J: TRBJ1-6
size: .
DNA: TGCGCCAGCAGCTTGACAGGGGTAAATAATTCACCCCTCCACTTT
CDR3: CASSLTGVNNSPLHF

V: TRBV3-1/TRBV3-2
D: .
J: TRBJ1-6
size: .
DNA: TGTGCCAGCAGCCACCTGGCCCCCAATTCACCCCTCCACTTT
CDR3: CASSHLAPNSPLHF

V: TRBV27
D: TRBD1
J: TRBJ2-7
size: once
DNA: TGTGCCAGCAGTTTTTTAGACAGGGGCGCCAACGAGCAGTACTTC
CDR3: CASSFLDRGANEQYF

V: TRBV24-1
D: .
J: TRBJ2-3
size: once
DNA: TGTGCCACCAAAGAGACAGGCACAGATACGCAGTATTTT
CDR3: CATKETGTDTQYF

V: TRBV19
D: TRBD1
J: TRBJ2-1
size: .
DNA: TGTGCCAGTAGTCCAAGAAGGTGGGACAGCTCCTACAATGAGCAGTTCTTC
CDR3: CASSPRRWDSSYNEQFF

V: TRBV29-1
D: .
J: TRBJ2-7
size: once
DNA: TGCAGCGTTGAAAGCGATTACGAGCAGTACTTC
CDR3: CSVESDYEQYF

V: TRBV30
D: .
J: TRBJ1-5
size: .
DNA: TGTGCCTGGAACGGACAAAATAGCAATCAGCCCCAGCATTTT
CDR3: CAWNGQNSNQPQHF

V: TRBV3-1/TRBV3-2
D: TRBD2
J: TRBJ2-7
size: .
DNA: TGTGCCAGCAGCCCCACAGCGGGGGGGCCCTACGAGCAGTACTTC
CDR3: CASSPTAGGPYEQYF

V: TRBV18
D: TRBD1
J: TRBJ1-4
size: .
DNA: TGTGCCAGCTCGACAGGGATGAATGAAAAACTGTTTTTT
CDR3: CASSTGMNEKLFF

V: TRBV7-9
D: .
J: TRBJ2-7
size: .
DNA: TGTGCCAGCAGCTTTCGCATCTCTAGCGACTACGAGCAGTACTTC
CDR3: CASSFRISSDYEQYF

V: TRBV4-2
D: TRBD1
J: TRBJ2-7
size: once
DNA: TGTGCCAGCAGCCAAGATGGGGGACAGGCCTCCTACGAGCAGTACTTC
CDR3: CASSQDGGQASYEQYF

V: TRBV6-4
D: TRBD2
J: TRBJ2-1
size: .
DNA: TGTGCCAGCAGTGCCCAGTTCGAGCGGGGTGAGCAGTTCTTC
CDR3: CASSAQFERGEQFF

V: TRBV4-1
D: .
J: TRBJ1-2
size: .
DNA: TGCGCCAGCAGCCTTGGGCCCCGAGTAGAGGGCTACACCTTC
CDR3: CASSLGPRVEGYTF

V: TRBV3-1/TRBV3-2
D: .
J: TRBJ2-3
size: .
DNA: TGTGCCAGCAGCCAACTGACAGATACGCAGTATTTT
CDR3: CASSQLTDTQYF

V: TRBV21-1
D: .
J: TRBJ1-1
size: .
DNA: TGTGCCAGCAACCAAGACAGGGGGAACACTGAAGCTTTCTTT
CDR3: CASNQDRGNTEAFF

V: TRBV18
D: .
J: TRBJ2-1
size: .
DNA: TGTGCCAGCTCACCAGCTAGCCCGACCTACAATGAGCAGTTCTTC
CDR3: CASSPASPTYNEQFF

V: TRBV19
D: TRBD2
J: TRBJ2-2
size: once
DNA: TGTGCCAGTAGTATTCAGCGGGAGAACACCGGGGAGCTGTTTTTT
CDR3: CASSIQRENTGELFF

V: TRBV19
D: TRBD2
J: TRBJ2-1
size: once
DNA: TGTGCCAGTGGAGCGGGAGGCTACAATGAGCAGTTCTTC
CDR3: CASGAGGYNEQFF

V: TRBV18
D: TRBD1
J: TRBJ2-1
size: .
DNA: TGTGCCAGCTCACCAACGGACAGGGAAAATGAGCAGTTCTTC
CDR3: CASSPTDRENEQFF

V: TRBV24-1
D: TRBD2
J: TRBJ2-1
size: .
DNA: TGTGCCACCAGTGACCGGGGACTAGCGGGGGGGTATGAGCAGTTCTTC
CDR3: CATSDRGLAGGYEQFF

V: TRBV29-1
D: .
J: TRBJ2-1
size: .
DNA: TGCAGCGTTGTGGGAAAGGACTACTACAATGAGCAGTTCTTC
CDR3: CSVVGKDYYNEQFF

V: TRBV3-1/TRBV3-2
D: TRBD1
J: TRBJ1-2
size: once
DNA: TGTGCCAGCAGCCAAGACAGGGGGTATTATGGCTACACCTTC
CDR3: CASSQDRGYYGYTF

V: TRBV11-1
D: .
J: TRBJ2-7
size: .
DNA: TGTGCCAGCAGCCCCCAGGGAATCAAGTACGAGCAGTACTTC
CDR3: CASSPQGIKYEQYF

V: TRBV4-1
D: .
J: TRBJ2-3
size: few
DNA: TGCGCCAGCAGCCAAGAATGGGGGGACACGCAGTATTTT
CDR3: CASSQEWGDTQYF

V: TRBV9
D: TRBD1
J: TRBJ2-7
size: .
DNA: TGTGCCAGCAGCGTAGGACAGGGGGCTTCCTCCTACGAGCAGTACTTC
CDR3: CASSVGQGASSYEQYF

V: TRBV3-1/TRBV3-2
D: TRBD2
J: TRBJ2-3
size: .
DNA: TGTGCCGCGGGGGGGAGAGGCACAGATACGCAGTATTTT
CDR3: CAAGGRGTDTQYF

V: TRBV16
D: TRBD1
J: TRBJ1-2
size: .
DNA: TGTGCCAGCAGCCCCTCACAGGGGGCAAATGGCTACACCTTC
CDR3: CASSPSQGANGYTF

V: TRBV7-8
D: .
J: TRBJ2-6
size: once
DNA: TGTGCCAGCAGCTTAGAGACAGTCTCTGGGGCCAACGTCCTGACTTTC
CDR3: CASSLETVSGANVLTF

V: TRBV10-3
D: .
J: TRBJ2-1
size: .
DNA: TGTGCCATCAGTGAGTCTGCGGGGCCCGAGCAGTTCTTC
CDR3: CAISESAGPEQFF

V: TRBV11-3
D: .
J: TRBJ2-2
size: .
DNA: TGTGCCAGCAGCCTAGGACTTAACACCGGGGAGCTGTTTTTT
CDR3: CASSLGLNTGELFF

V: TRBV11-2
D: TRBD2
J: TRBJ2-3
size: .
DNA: TGTGCCAGCAGCACTAGCGGGGGAATCACAGATACGCAGTATTTT
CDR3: CASSTSGGITDTQYF

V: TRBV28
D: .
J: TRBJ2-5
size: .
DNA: TGTGCCAGCAGTTTTATTACGGGGGTCGGACAGACCCAGTACTTC
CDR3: CASSFITGVGQTQYF

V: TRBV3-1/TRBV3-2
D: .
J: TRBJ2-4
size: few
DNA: TGTGCCAGCAGCCCACTTACTGCGGGGATACTACTAGCCAAAAACATTCAGTACTTC
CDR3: CASSPLTAGILLAKNIQYF

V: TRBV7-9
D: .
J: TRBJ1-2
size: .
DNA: TGTGCCAGCAGCCAAATCCCGGGACAACAAGGGGTAGGCTACACCTTC
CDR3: CASSQIPGQQGVGYTF

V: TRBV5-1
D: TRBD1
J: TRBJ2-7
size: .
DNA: TGCGCCAGCAGCGTGACAGGGGCCCCCTACGAGCAGTACTTC
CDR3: CASSVTGAPYEQYF

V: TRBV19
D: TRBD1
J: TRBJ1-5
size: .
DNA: TGTGCCAGTGCCTCCGGGACAGTCTATAGCAATCAGCCCCAGCATTTT
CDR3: CASASGTVYSNQPQHF

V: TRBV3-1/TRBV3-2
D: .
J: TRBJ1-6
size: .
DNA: TGTGCCAGCAGCCAAGGCGGGCCGAGCTCCTATAATTCACCCCTCCACTTT
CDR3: CASSQGGPSSYNSPLHF

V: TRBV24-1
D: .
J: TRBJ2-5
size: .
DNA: TGTGCCACCAGTGGTGGACACCTGAAGAACCAAGAGACCCAGTACTTC
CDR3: CATSGGHLKNQETQYF

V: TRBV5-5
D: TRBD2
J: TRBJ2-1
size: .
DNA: TGTGCCAGCAGCTTGGGGTGGGGCAGCGGGGCTTATGAGCAGTTCTTC
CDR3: CASSLGWGSGAYEQFF

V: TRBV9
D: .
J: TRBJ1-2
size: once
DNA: TGTGCCAGCAGCGTAGGTTCTTCAGGGGCCGGCTATGGCTACACCTTC
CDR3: CASSVGSSGAGYGYTF

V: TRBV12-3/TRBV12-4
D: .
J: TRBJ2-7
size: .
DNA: TGTGCCAGCAGAGGGGCGAACTACGAGCAGTACTTC
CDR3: CASRGANYEQYF

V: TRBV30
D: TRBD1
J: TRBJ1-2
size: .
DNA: TGTGCCCTGCGGGGACAGGGGTTTGGAGGCTACACCTTC
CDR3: CALRGQGFGGYTF

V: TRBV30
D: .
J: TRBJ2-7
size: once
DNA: TGTGCCTGGAGTGTAGGGCAGGGCCGCTCCTACGAGCAGTACTTC
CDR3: CAWSVGQGRSYEQYF

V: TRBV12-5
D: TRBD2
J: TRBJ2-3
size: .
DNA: TGTGCTAGTGGTTTGGGACTAGCGGGCACAGATACGCAGTATTTT
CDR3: CASGLGLAGTDTQYF

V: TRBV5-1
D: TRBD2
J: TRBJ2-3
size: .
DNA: TGCGCCAGCAGCTTGGCCGCGGGTAGCGGGGGAGATACGCAGTATTTT
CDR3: CASSLAAGSGGDTQYF

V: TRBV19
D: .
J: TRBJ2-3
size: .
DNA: TGTGCCAGTAGTTCTCGACGGACAAGAGATACGCAGTATTTT
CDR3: CASSSRRTRDTQYF

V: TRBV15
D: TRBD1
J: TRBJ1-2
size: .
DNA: TGTGCCACCAGCAGAGAATCCAGGACAGGGGGCGGCTACACCTTC
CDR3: CATSRESRTGGGYTF

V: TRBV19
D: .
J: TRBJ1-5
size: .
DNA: TGTGCCAGTAGTATGCGTTTCGCTCAGCCCCAGCATTTT
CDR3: CASSMRFAQPQHF

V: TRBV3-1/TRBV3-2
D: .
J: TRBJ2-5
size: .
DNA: TGTGCCAGCAGCCTACAGGGCGGGGAGACCCAGTACTTC
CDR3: CASSLQGGETQYF

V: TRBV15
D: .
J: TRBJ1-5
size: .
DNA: TGTGCCACCAGCAGAGGGCATGATCAGCCCCAGCATTTT
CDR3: CATSRGHDQPQHF

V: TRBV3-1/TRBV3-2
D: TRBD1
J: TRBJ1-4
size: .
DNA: TGTGCCAGCAGCCGGGACAGAAATGAAAAACTGTTTTTT
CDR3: CASSRDRNEKLFF

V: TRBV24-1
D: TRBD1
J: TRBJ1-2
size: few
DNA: TGTGCCACCAGTGATTCCCCGGGACAGGGGGCACACTATGGCTACACCTTC
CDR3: CATSDSPGQGAHYGYTF

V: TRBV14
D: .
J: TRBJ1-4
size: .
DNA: TGTGCCAGCAGCCCCAGGACGGGGGGCGGCGAAAAACTGTTTTTT
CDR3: CASSPRTGGGEKLFF

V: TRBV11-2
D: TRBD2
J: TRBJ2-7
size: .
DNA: TGTGCCAGCAGCTTAGCCCCTACTAGCGGGAGGGCCGTTGAGCAGTACTTC
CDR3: CASSLAPTSGRAVEQYF

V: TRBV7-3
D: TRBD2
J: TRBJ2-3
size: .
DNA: TGTGCCAGCAGCCATAGCGGGGGGGTTCAAGATACGCAGTATTTT
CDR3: CASSHSGGVQDTQYF